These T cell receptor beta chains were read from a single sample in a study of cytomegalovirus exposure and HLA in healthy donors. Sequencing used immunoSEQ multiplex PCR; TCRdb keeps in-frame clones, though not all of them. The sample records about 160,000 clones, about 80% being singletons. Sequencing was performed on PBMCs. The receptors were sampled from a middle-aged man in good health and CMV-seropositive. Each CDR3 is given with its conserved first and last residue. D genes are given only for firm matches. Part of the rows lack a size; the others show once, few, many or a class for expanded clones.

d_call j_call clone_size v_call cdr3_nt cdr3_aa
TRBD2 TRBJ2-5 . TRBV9 TGTGCCAGCAGCGTAGGCGGGAGCCAAGAGACCCAGTACTTC CASSVGGSQETQYF
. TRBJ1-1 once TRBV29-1 TGCAGCGTTGACGGGGTACTAGGGGGCACTGAAGCTTTCTTT CSVDGVLGGTEAFF
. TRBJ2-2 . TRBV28 TGTGCCAGCAGTTTATTCAGGGAATGGCACGGGGAGCTGTTTTTT CASSLFREWHGELFF
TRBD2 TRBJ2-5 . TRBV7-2 TGTGCCAGCAGCTTATGGGCGGGGGGACAAGAGACCCAGTACTTC CASSLWAGGQETQYF
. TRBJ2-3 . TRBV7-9 TGTGCCAGCAGCTTAGCGGTAGATCACACAGATACGCAGTATTTT CASSLAVDHTDTQYF
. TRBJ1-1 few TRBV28 TGTGCCAGCAGGTCCCCGACACTTTACACTGAAGCTTTCTTT CASRSPTLYTEAFF
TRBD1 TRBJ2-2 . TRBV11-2 TGTGCCAGCAGCTTAGGTCGGGACAGGGGTCCCGGGGAGCTGTTTTTT CASSLGRDRGPGELFF
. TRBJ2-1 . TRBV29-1 TGCAGCGTTGAACTAGCCTTCAATGAGCAGTTCTTC CSVELAFNEQFF
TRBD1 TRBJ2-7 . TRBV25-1 TGTGCCAGCAGTGAGCTCCGACAGGGGGCGGACGAGCAGTACTTC CASSELRQGADEQYF
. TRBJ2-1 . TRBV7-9 TGTGCCAGCAGCCACAGGGTTTCCACAGGTGAGCAGTTCTTC CASSHRVSTGEQFF
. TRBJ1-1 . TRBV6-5 TGTGCCAGCAGTTACTCGGAAAGGGGGAGCACTGAAGCTTTCTTT CASSYSERGSTEAFF
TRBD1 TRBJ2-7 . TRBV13 TGTGCCAGCAGCTTAATCGTGACAGGGGGCGACGAGCAGTACTTC CASSLIVTGGDEQYF
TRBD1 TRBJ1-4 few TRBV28 TGTGCCAGCAGTCCCGCGGGACAGGCAACTAATGAAAAACTGTTTTTT CASSPAGQATNEKLFF
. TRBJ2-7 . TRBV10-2 TGCGCCAGCAGTCCCGTACAGGCCTACGAGCAGTACTTC CASSPVQAYEQYF
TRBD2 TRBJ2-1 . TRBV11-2 TGTGCCAGCAGCCCTCTAGCGGGGCCGACTAGCGGGATAGGGGATGAGCAGTTCTTC CASSPLAGPTSGIGDEQFF
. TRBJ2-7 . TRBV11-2 TGTGCCAGCAGCCGGGGTGACGAGCAGTACTTC CASSRGDEQYF
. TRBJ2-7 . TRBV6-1 TGTGCCAGCAGTGAAGTAGGGGGTCACTACGAGCAGTACTTC CASSEVGGHYEQYF
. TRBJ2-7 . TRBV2 TGTGCCAGCGCCATCTGGAGGGCCAAAACCTACGAGCAGTACTTC CASAIWRAKTYEQYF
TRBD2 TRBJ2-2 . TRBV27 TGTGCCAGCAGTTTAGGGGGGGACGGGGAGCTGTTTTTT CASSLGGDGELFF
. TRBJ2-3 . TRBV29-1 TGCAGCCTCCGAGTGGGCCACCGTTGTGCTAGCACAGATACGCAGTATTTT CSLRVGHRCASTDTQYF
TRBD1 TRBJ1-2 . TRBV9 TGTGCCAGCAGCGACGTAAATGGACAGGGGGCCTATGGCTACACCTTC CASSDVNGQGAYGYTF
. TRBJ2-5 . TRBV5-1 TGCGCCAGCAGCCCATCGGTTGGAGGAGAGACCCAGTACTTC CASSPSVGGETQYF
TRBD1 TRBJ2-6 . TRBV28 TGTGCCAGCACCCGGAACAGGGGAGATGGGGCCAACGTCCTGACTTTC CASTRNRGDGANVLTF
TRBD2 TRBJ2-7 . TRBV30 TGTGCCTGGAGTCCTAGCGGATACTCCTACGAGCAGTACTTC CAWSPSGYSYEQYF
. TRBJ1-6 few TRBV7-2 TGTGCCCTAGGGAGCTATAATTCACCCCTCCACTTT CALGSYNSPLHF
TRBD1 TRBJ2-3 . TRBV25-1 TGTGCCAGCAGCCCAAACGCAGGGGGCTTTGGAGATACGCAGTATTTT CASSPNAGGFGDTQYF
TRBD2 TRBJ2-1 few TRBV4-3 TGCGCCAGCAGCCAAGAAGGACTAGCGGGCTACAATGAGCAGTTCTTC CASSQEGLAGYNEQFF
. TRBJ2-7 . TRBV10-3 TGTGCCATCAGTGAGTCTAGCGGAACCTACGAGCAGTACTTC CAISESSGTYEQYF
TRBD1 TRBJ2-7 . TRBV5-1 TGCGCCAGCAGCGAACCGGGACAGGGTCCCTACGAGCAGTACTTC CASSEPGQGPYEQYF
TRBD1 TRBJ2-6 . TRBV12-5 TGTGCTAGTGGTTTGGGCACGGGACAGGGGGCTTTCTCTGGGGCCAACGTCCTGACTTTC CASGLGTGQGAFSGANVLTF
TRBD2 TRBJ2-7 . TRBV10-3 TGTGCCATCAGCTCCGGGACTAGCGGGTACGAGCAGTACTTC CAISSGTSGYEQYF
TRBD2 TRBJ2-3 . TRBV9 TGTGCCAGCAGCGTGCTCGACGGGACTAGCGCCAGCACAGATACGCAGTATTTT CASSVLDGTSASTDTQYF
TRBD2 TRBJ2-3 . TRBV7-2 TGTGCCAGCAGCACTAGCGGGGGAAGCACAGATACGCAGTATTTT CASSTSGGSTDTQYF
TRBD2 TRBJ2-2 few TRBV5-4 TGTGCCAGCGGGGTCGGACTAGCGAACACCGGGGAGCTGTTTTTT CASGVGLANTGELFF
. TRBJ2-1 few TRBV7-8 TGTGCCAGCAGCTATATAGAGGGCAATGAGCAGTTCTTC CASSYIEGNEQFF
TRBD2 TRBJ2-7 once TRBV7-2 TGTGCCAGCAGCCCCGATACTAGCGGCTCCTACGAGCAGTACTTC CASSPDTSGSYEQYF
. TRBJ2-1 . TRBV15 TGTGCCACCAGCAGAGATCGAGCTAGCCGGTACAATGAGCAGTTCTTC CATSRDRASRYNEQFF
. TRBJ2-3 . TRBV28 TGTGCCAGCAGTTACTACTCCTCCTCAGATACGCAGTATTTT CASSYYSSSDTQYF
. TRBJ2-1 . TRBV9 TGTGCCAGCAGCCCAAGCGGCTCCCCCGTTTACAATGAGCAGTTCTTC CASSPSGSPVYNEQFF
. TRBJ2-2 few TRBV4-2 TGTGCCAGCAGCCATGCTACCACTACCGGGGAGCTGTTTTTT CASSHATTTGELFF
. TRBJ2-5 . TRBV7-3 TGTGCCAGCAGCCCCCAGGGGACGTCGGAGACCCAGTACTTC CASSPQGTSETQYF
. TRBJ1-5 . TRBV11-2 TGTGCCAGCAGCCTGGGGGCCGGGGGGCGCAATCAGCCCCAGCATTTT CASSLGAGGRNQPQHF
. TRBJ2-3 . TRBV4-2 TGTGCCAGCAGCCAAGATCTGCGCACAGATACGCGGTATTTT CASSQDLRTDTRYF
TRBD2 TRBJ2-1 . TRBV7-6 TGTGCCAGCAGCTTTGGCGGGGGGGCCTCCTACAATGAGCAGTTCTTC CASSFGGGASYNEQFF
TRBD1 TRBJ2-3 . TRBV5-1 TGCGCCAGCAGCAAATCGACAGGGGAGGGCACAGATACGCAGTATTTT CASSKSTGEGTDTQYF
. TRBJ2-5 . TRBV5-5 TGTGCCAGCAGCCCCCCATCTAGCGAAGAGACCCAGTACTTC CASSPPSSEETQYF
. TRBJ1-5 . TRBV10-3 TGTGCCACCACCGACAGTACCTTTAGCAATCAGCCCCAGCATTTT CATTDSTFSNQPQHF
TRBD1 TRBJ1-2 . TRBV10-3 TGTGCCATCAGTGAGTCGAGGACAGGTGGCTACACCTTC CAISESRTGGYTF
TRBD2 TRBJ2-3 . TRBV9 TGTGCCAGCAGCGTAGGGGTAGCGGGGGGGGCGCCGCAGTATTTT CASSVGVAGGAPQYF
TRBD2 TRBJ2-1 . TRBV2 TGTGCCAGCAGTCCCTGGACTAGCGGGACATACAATGAGCAGTTCTTC CASSPWTSGTYNEQFF
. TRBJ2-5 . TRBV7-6 TGTGCCAGCAGCTTAGAGTTGAGGGAGACCCAGTACTTC CASSLELRETQYF
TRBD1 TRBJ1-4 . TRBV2 TGTGCCAGCAGTGAATGGGACAGGAGTGAAAAACTGTTTTTT CASSEWDRSEKLFF
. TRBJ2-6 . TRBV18 TGTGCCAGCTCCCCTTACATGTCGACCAGGGGCGGGTCTGGGGCCAACGTCCTGACTTTC CASSPYMSTRGGSGANVLTF
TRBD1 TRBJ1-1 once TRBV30 TGTGCCTGGAGTTCGGGACAGGGAAAAGCTTTCTTT CAWSSGQGKAFF
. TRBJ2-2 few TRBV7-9 TGTGCCAGCAGCTTGAGGCTACACACCGGGGAGCTGTTTTTT CASSLRLHTGELFF
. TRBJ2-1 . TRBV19 TGTGCCAGTAGTATAGATCGTTCACTTCACAATGAGCAGTTCTTC CASSIDRSLHNEQFF
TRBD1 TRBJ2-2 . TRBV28 TGTGCCAGCAGTTTAGGACAGGGTAGGACCGGGGGGCTGTTTTTT CASSLGQGRTGGLFF
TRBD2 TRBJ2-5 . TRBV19 TGTGCCAGTAGTATTGACTGGACTAGCGGGATGGTGACCCAGTACTTC CASSIDWTSGMVTQYF
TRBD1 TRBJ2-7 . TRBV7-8 TGTGCCAGCAGCTTAGCTGGGGGACAGGGGAACGAGCAGTACTTC CASSLAGGQGNEQYF
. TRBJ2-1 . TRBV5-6 TGTGCCAGCAGCTCGTTAGTCAATGAGCAGTTCTTC CASSSLVNEQFF